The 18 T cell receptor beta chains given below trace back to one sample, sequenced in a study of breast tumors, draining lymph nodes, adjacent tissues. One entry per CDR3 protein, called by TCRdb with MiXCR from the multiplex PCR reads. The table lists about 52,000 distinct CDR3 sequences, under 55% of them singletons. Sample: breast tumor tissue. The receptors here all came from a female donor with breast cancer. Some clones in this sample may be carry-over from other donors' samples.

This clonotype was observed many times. The CDR3 reads CASSSDLGEKLFF. CDR3 sequence (DNA): TGTGCCAGCAGCTCGGACCTCGGTGAAAAACTGTTTTTT. The genes are TRBV7-2 and TRBJ1-4; D not resolved. CDR3 length: 13 amino acids. Germline CDR1 and CDR2: SGHTA and FQGNSA. V was clipped by 4 bases and J by 7 bases, with 10 bases between them.

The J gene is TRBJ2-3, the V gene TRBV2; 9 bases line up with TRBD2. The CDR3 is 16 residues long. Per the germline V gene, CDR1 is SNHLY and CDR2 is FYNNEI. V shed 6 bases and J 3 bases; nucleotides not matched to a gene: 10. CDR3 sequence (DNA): TGTGCCAGCAGGGCGTTAGCGGGAGTGGGTACAGATACGCAGTATTTT. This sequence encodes CASRALAGVGTDTQYF.

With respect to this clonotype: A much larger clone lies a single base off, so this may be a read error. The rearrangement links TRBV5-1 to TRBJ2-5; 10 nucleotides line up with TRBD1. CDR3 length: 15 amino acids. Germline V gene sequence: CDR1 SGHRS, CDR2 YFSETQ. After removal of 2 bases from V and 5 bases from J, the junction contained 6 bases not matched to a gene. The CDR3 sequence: CASSLGDRGCETQYF. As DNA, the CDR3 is TGCGCCAGCAGCTTAGGGGACAGGGGATGCGAGACCCAGTACTTC. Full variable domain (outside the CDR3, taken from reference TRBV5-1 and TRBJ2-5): KAGVTQTPRYLIKTRGQQVTLSCSPISGHRSVSWYQQTPGQGLQFLFEYFSETQRNKGNFPGRFSGRQFSNSRSEMNVSTLELGDSALYLCASSLGDRGCETQYFGPGTRLLVL.

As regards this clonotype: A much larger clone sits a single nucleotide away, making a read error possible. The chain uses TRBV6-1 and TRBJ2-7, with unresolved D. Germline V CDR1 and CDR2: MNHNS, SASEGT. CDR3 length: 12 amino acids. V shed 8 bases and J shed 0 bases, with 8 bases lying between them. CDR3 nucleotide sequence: TGTGCCAGCTTACCCCGCTCCTACGAGCAGTACTTC. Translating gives CASLPRSYEQYF.

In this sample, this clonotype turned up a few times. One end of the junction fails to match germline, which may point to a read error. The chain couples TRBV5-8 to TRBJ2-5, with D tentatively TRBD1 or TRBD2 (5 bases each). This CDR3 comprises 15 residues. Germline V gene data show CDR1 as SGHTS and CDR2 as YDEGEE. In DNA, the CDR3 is TGTGCCAGCAGCCTTCCAGGGACCCGCCAAGAGGCCCAGTACTTC. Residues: CASSLPGTRQEAQYF.

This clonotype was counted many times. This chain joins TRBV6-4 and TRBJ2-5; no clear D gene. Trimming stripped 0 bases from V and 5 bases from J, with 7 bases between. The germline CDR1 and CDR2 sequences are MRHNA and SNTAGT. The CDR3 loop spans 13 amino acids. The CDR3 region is CASSDSVGETQYF. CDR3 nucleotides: TGTGCCAGCAGTGACTCCGTTGGGGAGACCCAGTACTTC.

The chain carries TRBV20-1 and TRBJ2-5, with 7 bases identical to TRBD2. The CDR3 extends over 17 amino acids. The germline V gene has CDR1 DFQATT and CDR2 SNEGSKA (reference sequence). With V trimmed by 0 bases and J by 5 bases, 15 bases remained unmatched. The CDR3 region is CSARESGKLTTGETQYF. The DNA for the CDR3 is TGCAGTGCTAGAGAGAGCGGGAAGTTAACCACCGGGGAGACCCAGTACTTC.

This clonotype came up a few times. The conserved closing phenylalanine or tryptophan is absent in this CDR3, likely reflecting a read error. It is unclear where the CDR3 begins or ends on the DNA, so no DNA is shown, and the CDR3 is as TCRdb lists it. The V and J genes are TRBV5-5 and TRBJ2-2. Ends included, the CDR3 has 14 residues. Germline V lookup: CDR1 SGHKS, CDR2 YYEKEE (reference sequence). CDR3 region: CASSFSANTGERMS.

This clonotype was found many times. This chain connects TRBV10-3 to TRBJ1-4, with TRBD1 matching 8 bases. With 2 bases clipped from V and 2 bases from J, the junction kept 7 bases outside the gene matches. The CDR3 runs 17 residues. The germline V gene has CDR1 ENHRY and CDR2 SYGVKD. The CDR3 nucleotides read TGTGCCATCAGTGAGCGGACAGGGCTTTCCACTAATGAAAAACTGTTTTTT. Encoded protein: CAISERTGLSTNEKLFF.

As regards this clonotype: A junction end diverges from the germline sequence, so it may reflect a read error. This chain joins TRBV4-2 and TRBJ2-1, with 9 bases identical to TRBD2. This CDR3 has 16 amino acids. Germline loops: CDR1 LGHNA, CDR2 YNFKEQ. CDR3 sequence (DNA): TGTGCCAGCAGCCAAGGGACTAGCGTCTCCTACGATGAGCAGTTCTTC. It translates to CASSQGTSVSYDEQFF.

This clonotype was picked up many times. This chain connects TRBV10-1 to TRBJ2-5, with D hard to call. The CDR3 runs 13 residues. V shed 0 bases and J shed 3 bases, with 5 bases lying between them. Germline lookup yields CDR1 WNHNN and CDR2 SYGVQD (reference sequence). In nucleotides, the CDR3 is TGCGCCAGCAGTGAGTCCGTGGAAGAGACCCAGTACTTC. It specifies CASSESVEETQYF.

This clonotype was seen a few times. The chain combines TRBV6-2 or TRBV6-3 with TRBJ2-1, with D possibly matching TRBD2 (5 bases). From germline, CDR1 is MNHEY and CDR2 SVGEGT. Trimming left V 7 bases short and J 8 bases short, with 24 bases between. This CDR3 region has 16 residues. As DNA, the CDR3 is TGTGCCAGCACTCATTGGTGGGCTAGCCGCAGTCATGAGCAGTTCTTC. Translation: CASTHWWASRSHEQFF.

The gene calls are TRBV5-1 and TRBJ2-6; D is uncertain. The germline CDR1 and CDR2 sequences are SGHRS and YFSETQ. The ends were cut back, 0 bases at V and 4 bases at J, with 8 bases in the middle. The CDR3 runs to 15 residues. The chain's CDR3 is CASSLGAVGANVLTF. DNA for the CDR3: TGCGCCAGCAGCTTGGGGGCAGTGGGGGCCAACGTCCTGACTTTC.

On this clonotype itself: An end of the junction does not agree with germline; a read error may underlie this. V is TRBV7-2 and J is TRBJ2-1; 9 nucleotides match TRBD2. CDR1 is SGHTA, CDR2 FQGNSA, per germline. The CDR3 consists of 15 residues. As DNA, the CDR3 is TGTGCCAGCAACTCGGCGGGAGGGAGACACAACGAGCAGTTCTTC. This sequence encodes CASNSAGGRHNEQFF.

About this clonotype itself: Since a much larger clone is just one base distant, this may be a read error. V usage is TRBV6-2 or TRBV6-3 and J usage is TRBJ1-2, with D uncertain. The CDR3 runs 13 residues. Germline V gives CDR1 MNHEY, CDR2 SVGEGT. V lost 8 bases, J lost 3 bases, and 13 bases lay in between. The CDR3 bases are TGTGCCAGCCGTGCCGGGGTCTACTATGGCTACACCTTC. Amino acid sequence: CASRAGVYYGYTF.

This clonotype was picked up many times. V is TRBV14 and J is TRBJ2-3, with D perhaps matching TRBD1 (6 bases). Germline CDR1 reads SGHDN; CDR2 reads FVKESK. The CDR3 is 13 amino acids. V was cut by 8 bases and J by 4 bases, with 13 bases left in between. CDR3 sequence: CASGNRGSDTQYF. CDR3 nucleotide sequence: TGTGCCAGCGGAAATAGGGGGTCAGATACGCAGTATTTT.

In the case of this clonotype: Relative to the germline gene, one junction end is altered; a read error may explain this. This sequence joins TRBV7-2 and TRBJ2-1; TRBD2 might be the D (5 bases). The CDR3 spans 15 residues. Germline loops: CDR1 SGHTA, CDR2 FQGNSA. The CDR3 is CASRLDWRKINEQLF. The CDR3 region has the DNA TGCGCCAGCCGATTGGATTGGAGGAAGATCAATGAGCAGCTCTTC.

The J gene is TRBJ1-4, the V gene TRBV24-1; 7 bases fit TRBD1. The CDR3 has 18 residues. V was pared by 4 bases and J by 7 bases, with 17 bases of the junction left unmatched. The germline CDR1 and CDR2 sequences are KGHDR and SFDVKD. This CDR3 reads CATSEACGRDRRFEKLFF. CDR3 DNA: TGTGCCACCAGTGAAGCGTGCGGCAGGGACAGAAGATTTGAAAAACTGTTTTTT.